The sequence of this TCR beta chain was determined in a study of regulatory T cells in long-lasting Graves disease. Time point meaning: persistent/refractory GD, antithyroid drugs over 5 years with positive TRAb. Following extraction of RNA from PBMCs, that RNA was used to make the TCR library. Library construction for TCR beta used iRepertoire HTBI primers and Arm-PCR of CDR3 regions. TCRdb itself ran the multiplex PCR reads through MiXCR, one entry per CDR3 protein. The repertoire includes around 400,000 distinct CDR3 sequences, around 24% of them detected once, and about a quarter sits in the top ten. Trimming took off 3 bases at V and 6 bases at J, with 12 bases between the two ends. The CDR3 has 14 residues. CDR1 and CDR2 from the germline V gene are MGHDK and SYGVNS.

The clonotype was recovered from a female donor with Graves disease. The sequenced sample was peripheral blood mononuclear cells (PBMCs), obtained when the disease was refractory, from a patient treated with antithyroid drugs. This sequence joins TRBV25-1 and TRBJ2-1; TRBD2 is a possible D gene (5 bases). The CDR3 DNA follows: TGTGCCAGCAGTGATTGGCGGGTCTCCAATGAGCAGTTCTTC. Protein product: CASSDWRVSNEQFF.